The source of this T cell receptor beta chain is a study of beta chain features in type 1 diabetes. Germline V gives CDR1 MGHDK, CDR2 SYGVNS. V gave up 3 bases and J gave up 2 bases, with 11 bases separating them. This CDR3 is 14 amino acids long. Expressed TCRB transcripts were sequenced because the entire RNA isolate underwent reverse transcription. The protocol was immunoSEQ multiplex PCR, while the TCRdb copy is restricted to in-frame clones and leaves out a portion. The table lists 430,000 or so clones, roughly 10% of them singletons. This clone was detected a few times. This chain links TRBV25-1 with TRBJ2-7; the D is unclear. The sequenced material came from naive CD4+ T cells from blood. This clonotype was obtained from a young woman in good health. The CDR3 loop reads CASSDPSNPYEQYV. The CDR3 DNA is TGTGCCAGCAGTGATCCGAGTAATCCCTACGAGCAGTACGTC.